Sequencing of this T cell receptor (beta chain) was carried out in a study of blood T cell repertoires in COVID-19. Source study methods: Reference gene primers were amplified, and this amplification served to estimate nucleated cell counts. Sequencing used immunoSEQ multiplex PCR; TCRdb keeps in-frame clones, though not all of them. That table supplies the V and J calls and clone size; D and trimming were determined from the DNA. The sample holds 75,000 to 95,000 clones, approximately 88% seen once. Germline V gives CDR1 SEHNR, CDR2 FQNEAQ (reference sequence). The CDR3 covers 15 residues. V shed 5 bases, J shed 6 bases, and the junction held 10 bases outside the gene matches.

V is TRBV7-9 and J is TRBJ1-1; 9 bases line up with TRBD1. The clonotype comes from a man aged 60-69 years with acute or convalescent COVID-19. The sample consisted of peripheral blood. The CDR3 protein is CASSPWDRASAEAFF. CDR3 DNA sequence: TGTGCCAGCAGCCCCTGGGACAGGGCGAGCGCTGAAGCTTTCTTT. The entire variable domain, with the rest obtained from reference TRBV7-9 and TRBJ1-1, is as follows: DTGVSQNPRHKITKRGQNVTFRCDPISEHNRLYWYRQTLGQGPEFLTYFQNEAQLEKSRLLSDRFSAERPKGSFSTLEIQRTEQGDSAMYLCASSPWDRASAEAFFGQGTRLTVV.